A single sample gave rise to the 29 T cell receptor beta chains below, sequenced in a study of tumor-infiltrating lymphocytes in primary liver carcinoma (dated by TCRdb to about 2017). Instrument on record: Illumina HiSeq 2500. Using a constant-region primer and ProtoScript II reverse transcriptase, TCRbeta-specific cDNA was reverse-transcribed from around 500 ng total RNA. Three nested multiplex PCR rounds, following a slightly modified ARM-PCR procedure, were used to build the TCRbeta libraries. Each of the first two PCR rounds ran for nine to ten cycles and used multiplex TRBV1-TRBV30 forward primers together with a Cbeta reverse primer. TCRdb reprocessed the public reads (quality trimming at Q25 with fastp, clone calling with MiXCR) and kept in-frame beta chains. Duplicate CDR3 protein sequences are folded into a single record with the most common DNA and genes. For this sample the table gives 200,000 or so distinct CDR3 sequences, of which almost 65% were detected only once. About 7.1% of the sample is taken by the ten largest.

RNA from unsorted whole blood was extracted with TRIzol reagent, and germline DNA was obtained with the DNeasy Blood & Tissue kit. The material sequenced was peripheral blood. These receptors originate from a woman aged 55-70 years with primary liver carcinoma and hepatitis B virus infection.

The chain links TRBV21-1 to TRBJ2-5. TRBV21-1 is marked as a pseudogene. The CDR3 has 14 amino acids. The CDR3: CASSKTTVGETQYF. CDR3 sequence (DNA): TGTGCCAGCAGCAAGACGACCGTGGGGGAGACCCAGTACTTC.

This clonotype counts as medium-sized. V and J are TRBV6-5 and TRBJ1-1; no clear D gene. The CDR3 is 17 amino acids. CDR1 and CDR2 from the germline V gene are MNHEY and SVGAGI. Trimming stripped 6 bases from V and 0 bases from J, with 20 bases between. The DNA of the CDR3 is TGTGCCAGCAGCCTCCGGCGGACGCTGTACGTGAACACTGAAGCTTTCTTT. This sequence encodes CASSLRRTLYVNTEAFF.

The chain links TRBV5-6 to TRBJ1-1; a possible D gene is TRBD1 (5 bases). The V end lost 0 bases, the J end lost 8 bases, and 14 bases lay between the germline ends. In germline, CDR1 is SGHDT, CDR2 YYEEEE. This CDR3 is built from 14 residues. The CDR3 DNA follows: TGTGCCAGCAGCTTGGCCGGGACCGGGAGGGAAGCTTTCTTT. Its translation is CASSLAGTGREAFF.

As to this clonotype: No conserved phenylalanine or tryptophan is present at the end of the CDR3, so a read error is the likely explanation. The J gene is TRBJ2-7, the V gene TRBV6-1; 12 bases fit TRBD2. The CDR3 is made up of 17 amino acids. CDR1 and CDR2 (germline): MNHNS, SASEGT. Here the CDR3 DNA reads TGTGCCAGTAGTGAAAGAGCTCCTAGCGGGAGGGTTACCGAGCAGTACTCC. It encodes CASSERAPSGRVTEQYS.

This clonotype was counted between two and nine times. A read error may explain this, as a much larger clone is one base away. Written as DNA, the CDR3 is TGTGCCAGGAGCTTAGCTCATGCCGAGCAGTACTTC. As protein: CARSLAHAEQYF. The rearrangement uses TRBV7-8 and TRBJ2-7; no clear D. This CDR3 contains 12 residues. CDR1 and CDR2 (germline): SGHVS, FQNEAQ.

A few counts support this clonotype. The chain links TRBV13 to TRBJ2-3; 9 nucleotides match TRBD2. CDR3 length: 19 amino acids. The V gene end was trimmed by 1 base and the J gene end by 0 bases; junction bases not matched to a gene: 11. Germline-derived CDR1 and CDR2 are PRHDT and FYEKMQ (reference sequence). The CDR3 is CASSLDETSGVTSTDTQYF. Here the CDR3 DNA reads TGTGCCAGCAGCTTAGATGAGACTAGCGGAGTGACTAGCACAGATACGCAGTATTTT.

The rearrangement uses TRBV5-1 and TRBJ2-3; the match to TRBD2 covers 7 bases. The CDR3 is made up of 14 amino acids. V shed 5 bases, J shed 0 bases, and the junction held 3 bases outside the gene matches. CDR1 SGHRS and CDR2 YFSETQ come from the germline V gene. CDR3 in DNA: TGCGCCAGCAGGGCGGGAGCTAGCACAGATACGCAGTATTTT. Encoded protein: CASRAGASTDTQYF.

A single count supports this clonotype. Given a much more abundant clone one base away, this may be a read error. The chain has TRBV7-9 and TRBJ1-6; tentative D call: TRBD1 (5 bases). V was clipped by 5 bases and J by 8 bases, with 10 bases between them. The CDR3 covers 13 residues. CDR1 is SEHNR and CDR2 is FQNEAQ in the germline V gene (reference sequence). CDR3 residues: CASSGARDSPLHF. Here the CDR3 DNA reads TGTGCCAGCAGCGGGGCTAGGGATTCACCCCTCCACTTT.

Remarks on this clonotype: At one boundary the junction diverges from the germline segment, which might be a read error. This chain links TRBV6-5 with TRBJ1-6; D is perhaps TRBD1 (6 bases). The CDR3 runs to 18 residues. Germline V gene lookup returns CDR1 MNHEY and CDR2 SVGAGI. CDR3 DNA sequence: TGTGTCAGCAGTTCCCCGAGCAGGGGTCCACACTATAATTCACCCCTCCACTTT. It is translated as CVSSSPSRGPHYNSPLHF.

The chain links TRBV11-3 to TRBJ2-5; TRBD2 aligns across 7 bases. V was pared by 8 bases and J by 1 base, with 1 base of the junction left unmatched. The length of the CDR3 is 12 residues. Germline loops: CDR1 SGHNT, CDR2 YENEEA. DNA of the CDR3: TGTGCCAGCGGCGGGAGCCAAGAGACCCAGTACTTC. It specifies CASGGSQETQYF.

The chain uses TRBV11-1 and TRBJ2-5; no clear D. Germline-derived CDR1 and CDR2 are SGHAT and FQDESV (reference sequence). CDR3 length equals 14 residues. With 5 bases removed from V and 0 bases from J, the gap between germline ends came to 10 bases. The CDR3 is CASSTDGYQETQYF. CDR3 coding DNA: TGTGCCAGCAGCACCGACGGATACCAAGAGACCCAGTACTTC.

At least ten counts were recorded for this clonotype. The rearrangement links TRBV6-1 to TRBJ2-7; perhaps TRBD1 as D (6 bases). V was shortened by 5 bases and J by 1 base, with 12 bases between the two germline ends. The CDR3 is made up of 14 amino acids. The germline V gene has CDR1 MNHNS and CDR2 SASEGT. The CDR3, as DNA: TGTGCCAGCAGTTCATCGACAGGATCCTACGAGCAGTACTTC. Translation: CASSSSTGSYEQYF.

Worth noting for this clonotype: The junction does not match germline at one end; this may be a read error. Written as DNA, the CDR3 is TGTGCCAGCAGCGAACGACAGGGGGGGGATACGCAATATTTT. It encodes CASSERQGGDTQYF. The chain couples TRBV11-2 to TRBJ2-3; 9 bases align to TRBD1. Germline V gene data show CDR1 as SGHAT and CDR2 as FQNNGV. The CDR3 has 14 amino acids.

This clonotype was observed a handful of times. V usage is TRBV28 and J usage is TRBJ2-1, with 8 bases aligning to TRBD2. The junction had 5 bases not matched to a gene; V was cut back by 2 bases and J by 8 bases. Germline assignment: CDR1 MDHEN and CDR2 SYDVKM. The CDR3 is made up of 14 amino acids. CDR3 sequence reads: CASSLQREGHEQFF. CDR3 DNA sequence: TGTGCCAGCAGTTTACAACGGGAGGGCCATGAGCAGTTCTTC.

The table lists this clonotype with a few counts. Given a much more abundant clone one base away, this may be a read error. The rearrangement uses TRBV6-6 and TRBJ2-7; the D gene could be TRBD1 or TRBD2 (5 bases each). Looked up from germline, CDR1 is MNHNY and CDR2 is SVGAGI (reference sequence). The CDR3 runs to 14 residues. The V gene lost 6 bases and the J gene lost 2 bases, with 14 bases spanning the gap. Written as DNA, the CDR3 is TGTGCCAGCAGGAGATGGGACGGGGCCTACGAGCAGTACTTC. Its protein is CASRRWDGAYEQYF.

This clonotype was recorded at least ten times. V and J are TRBV11-2 and TRBJ2-7; no firm D call. Germline V gene data show CDR1 as SGHAT and CDR2 as FQNNGV. V lost 3 bases to trimming and J lost 0 bases, with 15 bases between them. CDR3 length: 16 amino acids. The CDR3 protein is CASSFYSSRSSYEQYF. The DNA for the CDR3 is TGTGCCAGCAGCTTTTACTCGTCACGGAGCTCCTACGAGCAGTACTTC. Supplemented by reference TRBV11-2 and TRBJ2-7, the full variable domain reads EAGVAQSPRYKIIEKRQSVAFWCNPISGHATLYWYQQILGQGPKLLIQFQNNGVVDDSQLPKDRFSAERLKGVDSTLKIQPAKLEDSAVYLCASSFYSSRSSYEQYFGPGTRLTVT.

On this clonotype: The conserved closing phenylalanine or tryptophan is absent in this CDR3, likely reflecting a read error. This chain connects TRBV29-1 to TRBJ1-6; TRBD1 might be the D (5 bases). The CDR3 loop spans 15 amino acids. V lost 4 bases, J lost 9 bases, and 19 bases lay in between. Germline CDR1 is SQVTM and CDR2 is ANQGSEA. DNA of the CDR3: TGCAGCGTTGCAGTAGGGGCGTCAAATATTTCACCCCTCCACCTT. This translates into CSVAVGASNISPLHL.

As to this clonotype: A junction end diverges from the germline sequence, so it may reflect a read error. V usage is TRBV4-1 and J usage is TRBJ1-5; the D gene is possibly TRBD1 (6 bases). Germline CDR1 MGHRA, CDR2 YSYEKL. The CDR3 extends over 15 amino acids. Here the CDR3 reads CASSQDEGGNQSQHF. The DNA of the CDR3 is TGCGCCAGCAGCCAAGACGAGGGGGGCAATCAGTCCCAGCATTTT.

The table lists this clonotype with many counts. This sequence joins TRBV29-1 and TRBJ1-4; D gene unclear. CDR3 size: 13 residues. CDR1 is SQVTM and CDR2 is ANQGSEA in the germline V gene. V was cut by 3 bases and J by 14 bases, with 19 bases left in between. CDR3 residues: CSVEGPPGKKLFF. CDR3 DNA: TGCAGCGTTGAGGGCCCACCGGGAAAGAAGCTGTTTTTT. The full variable domain, its missing parts supplied by reference TRBV29-1 and TRBJ1-4, is SAVISQKPSRDICQRGTSLTIQCQVDSQVTMMFWYRQQPGQSLTLIATANQGSEATYESGFVIDKFPISRPNLTFSTLTVSNMSPEDSSIYLCSVEGPPGKKLFFGSGTQLSVL.

As to this clonotype: The conserved final phenylalanine or tryptophan is absent from the CDR3, which likely points to a read error. Because the CDR3's place on the DNA is in doubt, the DNA is left out and the CDR3 is given as listed by TCRdb. The chain has TRBV11-2 and TRBJ1-5. Germline V lookup: CDR1 SGHAT, CDR2 FQNNGV. The CDR3 is 13 residues long, ends included. The CDR3 is CASSLEGNHPQLI.

The chain has TRBV5-4 and TRBJ2-7; 9 nucleotides align to TRBD1. The CDR3 has 14 residues. Losses at the gene ends were 4 bases for V and 8 bases for J; bases not matched to a gene: 10. Germline-derived CDR1 and CDR2 are SGHNT and YYREEE (reference sequence). CDR3 loop: CASSHRGQYYKQYF. Here the CDR3 DNA reads TGTGCCAGCAGCCACAGGGGGCAGTATTACAAGCAGTACTTC. The entire variable domain, with the rest obtained from reference TRBV5-4 and TRBJ2-7, is as follows: ETGVTQSPTHLIKTRGQQVTLRCSSQSGHNTVSWYQQALGQGPQFIFQYYREEENGRGNFPPRFSGLQFPNYSSELNVNALELDDSALYLCASSHRGQYYKQYFGPGTRLTVT.

This clonotype was observed a handful of times. Because the CDR3 is missing its conserved closing phenylalanine or tryptophan, this is likely a read error. The CDR3 loop is CASSSAGTLMNTEAFS. The CDR3 DNA reads as TGTGCCAGCAGTTCGGCAGGAACCCTCATGAACACTGAAGCTTTCTCT. The rearrangement joins TRBV6-5 to TRBJ1-1, with D uncertain. The CDR3 consists of 16 residues. V lost 4 bases, J lost 0 bases, and 15 bases lay in between. Germline V gene data show CDR1 as MNHEY and CDR2 as SVGAGI.

As to this clonotype: Just one base apart from a much larger clone, this may be a read error. CDR3 region: CASCYSWDNTGELFF. CDR3 DNA: TGTGCCAGCTGTTACTCGTGGGACAACACCGGGGAGCTGTTTTTT. This rearrangement joins TRBV6-5 to TRBJ2-2; either TRBD1 or TRBD2 may fit D (5 bases each). The germline V gene has CDR1 MNHEY and CDR2 SVGAGI. The CDR3 is 15 amino acids.

The V call is TRBV29-1, the J call TRBJ1-1; 7 bases are shared with TRBD1. Per germline, CDR1 SQVTM and CDR2 ANQGSEA. The CDR3 is made up of 12 amino acids. The trim removed 5 bases at V and 10 bases at J, leaving 10 bases unmatched. Written as DNA, the CDR3 is TGCAGCGTTCAGGGGGGGAAGGCTGGAGCTTTCTTT. It codes for CSVQGGKAGAFF.

This clonotype was counted a single time. At one boundary the junction diverges from the germline segment, which might be a read error. V is TRBV5-1 and J is TRBJ2-1; D uncertain. The CDR3 is 17 residues long. Germline values: CDR1 SGHRS, CDR2 YFSETQ. CDR3 amino acids: CGSSLEFSRSSWNEQFF. The DNA of the CDR3 is TGCGGCAGCAGCTTGGAGTTTAGCAGGAGTTCTTGGAATGAGCAGTTCTTC.

This clonotype was observed a handful of times. The chain combines TRBV2 with TRBJ1-5; the D gene is possibly TRBD1 (5 bases). The CDR3 extends over 17 amino acids. The V end lost 6 bases, the J end lost 0 bases, and 18 bases lay between the germline ends. From germline, CDR1 is SNHLY and CDR2 FYNNEI. The CDR3 DNA reads as TGTGCCAGCAGCCTGATAGGGGACCTCTATAGCAATCAGCCCCAGCATTTT. This encodes CASSLIGDLYSNQPQHF.

This clonotype was recorded once. The junction shows a germline mismatch at one end, possibly a read error. The J gene is TRBJ1-1, the V gene TRBV12-3 or TRBV12-4; D unclear. The CDR3 consists of 12 residues. This CDR3 is CTSSLVNTEAFF. The CDR3 DNA reads TGTACCAGCAGTTTAGTTAACACTGAAGCTTTCTTT.

This clonotype was seen more than once but under ten times. This chain uses TRBV28 with TRBJ2-2, with a tentative D call TRBD1 (6 bases). Germline CDR1 MDHEN, CDR2 SYDVKM. V lost 1 base, J lost 6 bases, and 12 bases lay in between. The CDR3 sequence is 15 residues long. The CDR3 here is CASSLSRQAPGELFF. CDR3 DNA sequence: TGTGCCAGCAGTTTATCAAGACAGGCCCCCGGGGAGCTGTTTTTT.

This sequence joins TRBV4-1 and TRBJ2-1, with 11 positions matching TRBD2. J gave up 4 bases and V 4 bases, and 6 bases lay outside the gene matches. The CDR3 loop spans 16 amino acids. Germline V gives CDR1 MGHRA, CDR2 YSYEKL. CDR3 DNA sequence: TGCGCCAGCAGCCCCGAACTAGCGGGGGCTTACAATGAGCAGTTCTTC. The encoded protein is CASSPELAGAYNEQFF.